This T cell receptor beta chain was profiled in a study of blood T cells in healthy people across ages. The overall study: The template switching approach captured approximately one barcoded beta molecule for every two T cells. Points from the study as a whole: What prevented conclusive comparison of naive and antigen-experienced cells was that PBMCs were unsorted.

The second PCR ran about 6 to 12 cycles with a sample-barcoded 5' primer and J-beta primers. Individual samples furnished no less than 2.5 million CDR3-containing paired-end reads apiece. Using its own MiXCR run on the 5' RACE reads, TCRdb lists one record per CDR3 protein. This table holds some 1.1 million distinct CDR3 sequences, under 40% found once. Per sample, at least 5.5 micrograms of total RNA were extracted. This clonotype was seen once. The antigen is not known. Germline is not matched at one junction end, which may reflect a read error. The source of this sequence is a man between 18 and 35 years old in good health. Sequencing used blood.

The CDR3 DNA reads as TGCACCAGCACCATCGACACCCAAGCGGGTGAAGCTTTCTTT. It translates to CTSTIDTQAGEAFF. The rearrangement uses TRBV5-1 and TRBJ1-1; D unresolved. This CDR3 contains 14 residues. From germline, CDR1 is SGHRS and CDR2 YFSETQ.